Each of the 29 T cell receptor beta chains below was sequenced from the same sample in a study of blood T cell repertoires in COVID-19. The table came from immunoSEQ multiplex PCR; TCRdb's copy has only in-frame clones and leaves some out. This table holds approximately 18,000 clones, 80% to 90% found once. Sequenced input: peripheral blood. The receptors come from a human donor with active COVID-19. The donor label of this sample is uncertain.

In DNA, the CDR3 is TGCGCCAGCAGCCAGTACCAGGGGGCCAACACCGGGGAGCTGTTTTTT. It translates to CASSQYQGANTGELFF. The chain joins TRBV4-3 to TRBJ2-2, with TRBD1 identical over 8 bases. The germline CDR1 and CDR2 sequences are LGHNA and YSLEER. The length of the CDR3 is 16 residues. Trimming at V came to 3 bases and at J to 2 bases, leaving 5 bases not matched to a gene.

In this sample, this clone turned up a few times. The V gene is TRBV5-1, the J gene TRBJ2-3, with D uncertain. Trimming pared 2 bases from V and 5 bases from J, leaving 9 bases between. The CDR3 consists of 13 residues. Germline V lookup: CDR1 SGHRS, CDR2 YFSETQ. The CDR3 loop is CASSFDTQDTQYF. CDR3 in DNA: TGCGCCAGCAGCTTCGACACCCAAGATACGCAGTATTTT.

This clone has more than one count but fewer than ten. CDR3: CASSLGQKVNQPQHF. CDR3 nucleotides: TGTGCCAGCAGCCTCGGACAGAAAGTCAATCAGCCCCAGCATTTT. The V and J genes are TRBV5-8 and TRBJ1-5, with a possible D match to TRBD1 (6 bases). The CDR3 totals 15 residues. The germline CDR1 and CDR2 sequences are SGHTS and YDEGEE. The V end lost 4 bases, the J end lost 3 bases, and 14 bases lay between the germline ends.

The chain is built from TRBV6-5 and TRBJ2-7, with D perhaps matching TRBD1 (5 bases). Germline V gene sequence: CDR1 MNHEY, CDR2 SVGAGI. V lost 11 bases, J lost 5 bases, and 13 bases lay in between. This CDR3 is 11 amino acids long. The CDR3 DNA is TGTGCCGGATCTCTCAGGGACGAGCAGTACTTC. Protein sequence: CAGSLRDEQYF.

The gene calls are TRBV5-1 and TRBJ1-6; D is perhaps TRBD1 (6 bases). This CDR3 comprises 14 residues. CDR1 and CDR2 (germline): SGHRS, YFSETQ. The V end was cut by 4 bases, the J end by 6 bases, with 11 bases between. The CDR3 sequence is CASSLEQGNSPLHF. The CDR3 DNA reads as TGCGCCAGCAGCCTCGAACAGGGTAATTCACCCCTCCACTTT.

This clone was counted once. This chain uses TRBV9 with TRBJ2-5, with 9 positions matching TRBD2. Germline assignment: CDR1 SGDLS and CDR2 YYNGEE. Trimming cost V 3 bases and J 3 bases; bases outside gene matches: 15. CDR3 length: 18 residues. In nucleotides, the CDR3 is TGTGCCAGCAGCGCGGCCCTCCTAGCGGGGTTTGTCGAAGAGACCCAGTACTTC. This gives the protein CASSAALLAGFVEETQYF. The full variable domain, in which reference TRBV9 and TRBJ2-5 provide the parts outside the CDR3, is DSGVTQTPKHLITATGQRVTLRCSPRSGDLSVYWYQQSLDQGLQFLIQYYNGEERAKGNILERFSAQQFPDLHSELNLSSLELGDSALYFCASSAALLAGFVEETQYFGPGTRLLVL.

The chain combines TRBV29-1 with TRBJ1-4, with TRBD1 as a possible D gene (5 bases). The CDR3 length is 14 residues. Trimming removed 0 bases at V and 6 bases at J, with 11 bases between. Per the germline V gene, CDR1 is SQVTM and CDR2 is ANQGSEA. The CDR3 DNA follows: TGCAGCGTTGAAGATCCCAGGGCTCATGAAAAACTGTTTTTT. Translated: CSVEDPRAHEKLFF.

This chain uses TRBV5-1 with TRBJ2-1; TRBD2 matches at 10 bases. This CDR3 is built from 15 residues. Germline lookup yields CDR1 SGHRS and CDR2 YFSETQ. V lost 1 base, J lost 3 bases, and 1 base stayed unmatched. The CDR3 region is CASSLPSGGYNEQFF. Here the CDR3 DNA reads TGCGCCAGCAGCTTGCCTAGCGGGGGCTACAATGAGCAGTTCTTC. The variable domain in full, completed from reference TRBV5-1 and TRBJ2-1, reads KAGVTQTPRYLIKTRGQQVTLSCSPISGHRSVSWYQQTPGQGLQFLFEYFSETQRNKGNFPGRFSGRQFSNSRSEMNVSTLELGDSALYLCASSLPSGGYNEQFFGPGTRLTVL.

The V gene is TRBV19, the J gene TRBJ1-5; D might be TRBD1 (6 bases). The CDR3 covers 16 residues. With 7 bases removed from V and 6 bases from J, the gap between germline ends came to 22 bases. Germline-derived CDR1 and CDR2 are LNHDA and SQIVND (reference sequence). CDR3 region: CASTTTWGGAIQPQHF. Written as DNA, the CDR3 is TGTGCCAGTACTACTACGTGGGGGGGGGCGATTCAGCCCCAGCATTTT.

The chain uses TRBV5-1 and TRBJ2-5; 10 bases align to TRBD1. The length of the CDR3 is 15 residues. Germline CDR1 reads SGHRS; CDR2 reads YFSETQ. J was trimmed by 4 bases and V by 2 bases; bases with no gene match: 5. The CDR3 loop reads CASSLLTGGIETQYF. CDR3 nucleotide sequence: TGCGCCAGCAGCTTACTGACAGGGGGCATAGAGACCCAGTACTTC.

The chain links TRBV7-3 to TRBJ2-1; 13 nucleotides match TRBD2. Germline-derived CDR1 and CDR2 are SGHTA and FQGTGA. This CDR3 has 18 amino acids. Losses at the gene ends were 1 base for V and 5 bases for J; bases not matched to a gene: 8. This chain's CDR3 is CASSLNRRGTSGDNEQFF. The CDR3 bases are TGTGCCAGCAGCTTAAACCGTCGCGGGACTAGCGGGGACAATGAGCAGTTCTTC. The full variable domain, with the rest looked up from reference TRBV7-3 and TRBJ2-1, is GAGVSQTPSNKVTEKGKYVELRCDPISGHTALYWYRQSLGQGPEFLIYFQGTGAADDSGLPNDRFFAVRPEGSVSTLKIQRTERGDSAVYLCASSLNRRGTSGDNEQFFGPGTRLTVL.

The J gene is TRBJ2-1, the V gene TRBV6-2 or TRBV6-3; TRBD2 agrees at 9 bases. The CDR3 is made up of 16 amino acids. Trimming took 4 bases from V and 4 from J; bases not matched to a gene: 8. CDR1 and CDR2 from the germline V gene are MNHEY and SVGEGT. CDR3 nucleotides: TGTGCCAGCAGTTCTCCAGCGGGGGGTCGGTACAATGAGCAGTTCTTC. This sequence encodes CASSSPAGGRYNEQFF.

This CDR3 reads CASSKPGTGAYEQYF. In DNA form, the CDR3 reads TGTGCCAGCAGTAAACCAGGGACAGGAGCCTACGAGCAGTACTTC. This chain joins TRBV6-2 or TRBV6-3 and TRBJ2-7, with 8 positions matching TRBD1. This CDR3 is 15 amino acids long. Germline trimming cut 5 bases from V and 2 bases from J; bases unmatched to any gene: 8. Germline CDR1 is MNHEY and CDR2 is SVGEGT.

The V call is TRBV10-3, the J call TRBJ2-1; 15 positions match TRBD2. The CDR3 has 20 residues. Germline lookup yields CDR1 ENHRY and CDR2 SYGVKD. J lost 3 bases, V lost 5 bases, and 14 bases had no gene match. The CDR3 sequence: CAISPGLAGGPNKGYNEQFF. Written as DNA, the CDR3 is TGTGCCATCAGTCCAGGACTAGCGGGGGGGCCTAATAAGGGCTACAATGAGCAGTTCTTC.

The rearrangement links TRBV18 to TRBJ1-2; TRBD1 aligns across 8 bases. The V segment lost 3 bases and the J segment 8 bases; nucleotides outside the gene matches: 17. The germline V gene has CDR1 KGHSH and CDR2 LQKENI. The CDR3 extends over 17 amino acids. The CDR3 nucleotides are TGTGCCAGCTCACCGGATTTGGGGGCAGGGGGCGAATACGGCTACACCTTC. It codes for CASSPDLGAGGEYGYTF.

The chain joins TRBV4-2 to TRBJ2-7; TRBD2 matches at 10 bases. Germline lookup yields CDR1 LGHNA and CDR2 YNFKEQ. CDR3 length equals 18 residues. The V gene end was trimmed by 3 bases and the J gene end by 4 bases; junction bases not matched to a gene: 15. This CDR3 reads CASSHSSGGGLIQYEQYF. The DNA for the CDR3 is TGTGCCAGCAGCCATTCCAGCGGGGGGGGCCTGATCCAATACGAGCAGTACTTC.

This chain links TRBV9 with TRBJ2-1; 9 positions agree with TRBD2. This CDR3 is 17 amino acids long. V lost 1 base to trimming and J lost 7 bases; unmatched junction nucleotides: 12. The V gene's germline CDR1 is SGDLS and CDR2 YYNGEE. The CDR3 region has the DNA TGTGCCAGCAGCGTACTAGCGGGGATCGGTGGCTTTAATGAGCAGTTCTTC. Its protein is CASSVLAGIGGFNEQFF. Variable domain in full (rest from reference TRBV9 and TRBJ2-1): DSGVTQTPKHLITATGQRVTLRCSPRSGDLSVYWYQQSLDQGLQFLIQYYNGEERAKGNILERFSAQQFPDLHSELNLSSLELGDSALYFCASSVLAGIGGFNEQFFGPGTRLTVL.

This clone appeared a few times. This chain connects TRBV7-8 to TRBJ2-1; 9 nucleotides align to TRBD2. The CDR3 is 17 residues long. V was clipped by 5 bases and J by 7 bases; unmatched bases: 15. Germline assignment: CDR1 SGHVS and CDR2 FQNEAQ. CDR3 loop: CASSAPGERGAWNEQFF. In DNA, the CDR3 is TGTGCCAGCAGCGCCCCAGGGGAGCGGGGGGCCTGGAATGAGCAGTTCTTC. The full variable domain, its missing parts supplied by reference TRBV7-8 and TRBJ2-1, is GAGVSQSPRYKVAKRGQDVALRCDPISGHVSLFWYQQALGQGPEFLTYFQNEAQLDKSGLPSDRFFAERPEGSVSTLKIQRTQQEDSAVYLCASSAPGERGAWNEQFFGPGTRLTVL.

This chain joins TRBV5-1 and TRBJ2-7; D remains ambiguous. The CDR3 spans 15 residues. Trimming shortened V by 1 base and J by 0 bases, and 11 bases separated the two germline ends. The germline V gene encodes CDR1 SGHRS and CDR2 YFSETQ. The CDR3 nucleotides read TGCGCCAGCAGCTTGCGTCGATCAGTCTCCTACGAGCAGTACTTC. The encoded protein is CASSLRRSVSYEQYF.

The chain joins TRBV10-1 to TRBJ2-5; tentatively, D is TRBD1 (6 bases). Trimming cost V 7 bases and J 2 bases, with 14 bases left between them. Germline V lookup: CDR1 WNHNN, CDR2 SYGVQD (reference sequence). There are 14 residues in the CDR3. The CDR3 coding sequence is TGCGCCAGCAATCGGACAGCGTCTCAAGAGACCCAGTACTTC. Its translation is CASNRTASQETQYF.

The chain combines TRBV7-9 with TRBJ1-2; D is unclear. V was trimmed by 3 bases and J by 5 bases, leaving 7 bases between them. Germline V gene sequence: CDR1 SEHNR, CDR2 FQNEAQ (reference sequence). This CDR3 is 12 amino acids long. CDR3 sequence: CASSFSGYGYTF. CDR3 coding DNA: TGTGCCAGCAGCTTTTCGGGGTATGGCTACACCTTC.

Worth noting for this clone: This sample also contains other DNA sequences that code for the same CDR3. The V gene is TRBV19, the J gene TRBJ1-2, with 11 bases aligning to TRBD1. The CDR3 loop spans 14 amino acids. The germline CDR1 and CDR2 sequences are LNHDA and SQIVND (reference sequence). V dropped 5 bases and J dropped 7; count of bases not matched to a gene: 6. In nucleotides, the CDR3 is TGTGCCAGTAGTCCAGGACAGGGGGCCGGTGGCTACACCTTC. This translates into CASSPGQGAGGYTF.

The chain combines TRBV2 with TRBJ2-7, with 10 bases aligning to TRBD1. The CDR3 sequence is 14 residues long. V gave up 6 bases and J gave up 4 bases; unmatched junction bases: 6. Germline-derived CDR1 and CDR2 are SNHLY and FYNNEI. The CDR3, as DNA: TGTGCCAGCAGGAGGACAGGGGGAAGTTACGAGCAGTACTTC. This translates into CASRRTGGSYEQYF.

J is TRBJ1-2 and V is TRBV5-1, with a tentative D call TRBD1 (6 bases). CDR1 is SGHRS, CDR2 YFSETQ, per germline. Deletions cut 4 bases from V and 7 bases from J, with 17 bases between. CDR3 length: 14 amino acids. CDR3 sequence (DNA): TGCGCCAGCAGCCCGGAGGGGGGGGCAAGTGGCTACACCTTC. It yields the protein CASSPEGGASGYTF.

The CDR3 DNA reads TGTGCCACCAGTGATCGGTACGAGCAGTACTTC. Encoded protein: CATSDRYEQYF. V gene TRBV24-1 combines with J gene TRBJ2-7; no clear D. This CDR3 contains 11 residues. V lost 3 bases and J 4 bases, leaving 3 bases between the germline ends. Germline V gene sequence: CDR1 KGHDR, CDR2 SFDVKD.

The chain has TRBV6-6 and TRBJ1-4; D is possibly TRBD1 (6 bases). V was pared by 6 bases and J by 5 bases, with 13 bases between. CDR1 MNHNY and CDR2 SVGAGI come from the germline V gene (reference sequence). This CDR3 spans 14 amino acids. The CDR3 nucleotides read TGTGCCAGCAGCCTGGCCGGGACAAATGAAAAACTGTTTTTT. It is translated as CASSLAGTNEKLFF.

The chain couples TRBV7-2 to TRBJ1-2; no definite D call. CDR3 length: 13 residues. Germline V gene sequence: CDR1 SGHTA, CDR2 FQGNSA. With 5 bases removed from V and 8 bases from J, the gap between germline ends came to 15 bases. CDR3: CASSRDQVTGYTF. The CDR3 DNA sequence: TGTGCCAGCAGCCGGGATCAGGTAACCGGCTACACCTTC. The full variable domain, in which reference TRBV7-2 and TRBJ1-2 provide the parts outside the CDR3, is GAGVSQSPSNKVTEKGKDVELRCDPISGHTALYWYRQSLGQGLEFLIYFQGNSAPDKSGLPSDRFSAERTGGSVSTLTIQRTQQEDSAVYLCASSRDQVTGYTFGSGTRLTVV.

This clone was recorded only once. The gene calls are TRBV6-4 and TRBJ2-5, with 8 bases identical to TRBD2. Germline loops: CDR1 MRHNA, CDR2 SNTAGT. This CDR3 is built from 17 residues. With 1 base clipped from V and 1 base from J, the junction kept 8 bases outside the gene matches. The CDR3 loop is CASSDWRGENRQETQYF. Here the CDR3 DNA reads TGTGCCAGCAGTGACTGGCGGGGGGAAAACCGCCAAGAGACCCAGTACTTC.

The chain recombines TRBV19 with TRBJ2-2, with 9 bases fitting TRBD1. Trimming cost V 9 bases and J 4 bases; bases outside gene matches: 9. Germline loops: CDR1 LNHDA, CDR2 SQIVND (reference sequence). The CDR3 runs to 15 residues. CDR3 protein: CASIMGQGATGELFF. DNA of the CDR3: TGTGCCAGCATAATGGGACAGGGAGCCACCGGGGAGCTGTTTTTT.